This TCR beta chain came from a study of T cells in Graves' hyperthyroidism and ophthalmopathy. This clonotype appeared a few times. Its target is not known. The study, taken as a whole, reports: Researchers found most expanded thyroid clonotypes above 0.001 in blood as well.

Germline-derived CDR1 and CDR2 are SGHKS and YYEKEE (reference sequence). V shed 5 bases, J shed 5 bases, and the junction held 7 bases outside the gene matches. The CDR3 is 15 amino acids. The investigators amplified TCR beta CDR3 regions from RNA transcripts. The TCR CDR3 first-round RT-PCR relied on the HTBI primer set. TCRdb fed the multiplex PCR reads into MiXCR, producing one record per CDR3 protein. The table lists 500,000 or so distinct CDR3 sequences, roughly a sixth of them singletons. Lactation, pregnancy, other autoimmune disease or uncontrolled infection excluded patients. PBMCs were collected from an approximately 9 ml volume of fresh peripheral blood.

This chain joins TRBV5-5 and TRBJ1-2; 12 bases fit TRBD1. The sample taken for sequencing was blood. The TCR comes from a woman younger than 35 with Graves' ophthalmopathy. CDR3 DNA: TGTGCCAGCAGGCAAGGGACAGGGGGCCCGTATGGCTACACCTTC. Protein product: CASRQGTGGPYGYTF. Together with reference TRBV5-5 and TRBJ1-2, the CDR3 gives the full variable domain: DAGVTQSPTHLIKTRGQQVTLRCSPISGHKSVSWYQQVLGQGPQFIFQYYEKEERGRGNFPDRFSARQFPNYSSELNVNALLLGDSALYLCASRQGTGGPYGYTFGSGTRLTVV.